This TCR beta chain came from a study of T-cell reconstitution after alpha-beta-depleted transplantation in children. TCRbeta library preparation incorporated unique molecular identifiers. TCRdb ran MiXCR on the PCR reads and lists one entry per CDR3 protein. The sample has 70,000 to 100,000 distinct CDR3 sequences; 12% are singletons. This clonotype has a count of ten or more. Deletions cut 5 bases from V and 3 bases from J, with 11 bases between. The germline gives CDR1 SGHTA, CDR2 FQGNSA. The CDR3 is 13 amino acids. The material sequenced was PBMCs from the stem cell graft donor, taken from the stem cell graft. This sequence joins TRBV7-2 and TRBJ2-7; D is perhaps TRBD1 (5 bases). The sequence derives from a human donor who donated a stem cell graft to a child with inherited bone marrow failure. CDR3 in amino acids: CASSEDKSYEQYF. In DNA, the CDR3 is TGTGCCAGCAGCGAGGACAAGAGCTACGAGCAGTACTTC. The full variable domain, in which reference TRBV7-2 and TRBJ2-7 provide the parts outside the CDR3, is GAGVSQSPSNKVTEKGKDVELRCDPISGHTALYWYRQSLGQGLEFLIYFQGNSAPDKSGLPSDRFSAERTGGSVSTLTIQRTQQEDSAVYLCASSEDKSYEQYFGPGTRLTVT.